This TCR beta chain was obtained from a study of blood T cell repertoires in COVID-19. Turning to the study itself: COVID-19 samples from acute and convalescent phases originated in the United States, Italy and Spain. T cells, B-cell-depleted T cells, or PBMCs provided the cDNA or gDNA that served as material.

Authors' analysis steps: The assay estimated nucleated cells by amplifying reference gene primers. The table came from immunoSEQ multiplex PCR; TCRdb's copy has only in-frame clones and leaves some out. The DNA was the basis for D and trimming; V, J and clone size are from that table. The data show 380,000 or so clones, roughly 90% seen once. The germline gives CDR1 SGHRS, CDR2 YFSETQ. The CDR3 is 15 amino acids. Trimming left V 4 bases short and J 2 bases short, with 13 bases between. The receptor was isolated from a middle-aged man with acute or convalescent COVID-19. This chain connects TRBV5-1 to TRBJ1-3, with D perhaps TRBD1 (6 bases). The sequencing input was peripheral blood. The CDR3 nucleotides are TGCGCCAGCAGCGTAAACCCAGGGGCTGGAAACACCATATATTTT. Translating gives CASSVNPGAGNTIYF. Supplemented by reference TRBV5-1 and TRBJ1-3, the full variable domain reads KAGVTQTPRYLIKTRGQQVTLSCSPISGHRSVSWYQQTPGQGLQFLFEYFSETQRNKGNFPGRFSGRQFSNSRSEMNVSTLELGDSALYLCASSVNPGAGNTIYFGEGSWLTVV.